Shown below are 3 T cell receptor beta chains from a single sample sequenced in a study of response to subunit inactivated influenza vaccine listed by TCRdb under 2018. The library was prepared using RT-PCR. The reads were generated on an Illumina HiSeq 2500. The public reads were reanalyzed by TCRdb: fastp trimming at Q25, MiXCR alignment, in-frame beta chains only. A single entry per CDR3 protein holds the most common genes and DNA from its merged rows. Counted in this sample were more than 450,000 distinct CDR3 sequences; around 11% of them appeared once. Of the sample, more than 9.5% is held by the ten largest clones. The same data also contributed to another study, on T cells expressing NK-cell markers. Reported in the second study: TCR beta cDNA libraries were prepared using 5'RACE template switching, which introduced a universal primer site and unique molecular identifiers.

The specimen comprised PBMCs from blood, sampled on the day of vaccination. These receptors were collected from a man between 50 and 59 years old who received an inactivated influenza vaccine. Donor details come from another sample of the same person, matched by shared clones.

This clonotype occurred a few times. CDR3 coding DNA: TGTGCCATCAGTGAGCTCCCGGCGGGGGGGCTCTATTCAGATACGCAGTATTTT. Translated: CAISELPAGGLYSDTQYF. The chain carries TRBV10-3 and TRBJ2-3, with 9 bases lining up with TRBD2. CDR3 length: 18 amino acids. CDR1 ENHRY and CDR2 SYGVKD come from the germline V gene. V shed 2 bases and J 4 bases; nucleotides not matched to a gene: 13.

This clonotype has more than one count but fewer than ten. V usage is TRBV6-4 and J usage is TRBJ1-5; D unclear. This CDR3 contains 15 residues. The germline CDR1 and CDR2 sequences are MRHNA and SNTAGT. Trimming removed 0 bases from V and 6 bases from J, with 12 bases in between. The CDR3, as DNA: TGTGCCAGCAGTGACTCCGCCGGGGAAGGTCAGCCCCAGCATTTT. It specifies CASSDSAGEGQPQHF.

The J gene is TRBJ2-3, the V gene TRBV9; 7 bases fit TRBD2. The CDR3 loop spans 13 amino acids. Germline CDR1 is SGDLS and CDR2 is YYNGEE. J lost 7 bases, V lost 4 bases, and 6 bases had no gene match. CDR3 in DNA: TGTGCCAGCAGCCCTCCTAGCGGCCATACGCAGTATTTT. Translated: CASSPPSGHTQYF.